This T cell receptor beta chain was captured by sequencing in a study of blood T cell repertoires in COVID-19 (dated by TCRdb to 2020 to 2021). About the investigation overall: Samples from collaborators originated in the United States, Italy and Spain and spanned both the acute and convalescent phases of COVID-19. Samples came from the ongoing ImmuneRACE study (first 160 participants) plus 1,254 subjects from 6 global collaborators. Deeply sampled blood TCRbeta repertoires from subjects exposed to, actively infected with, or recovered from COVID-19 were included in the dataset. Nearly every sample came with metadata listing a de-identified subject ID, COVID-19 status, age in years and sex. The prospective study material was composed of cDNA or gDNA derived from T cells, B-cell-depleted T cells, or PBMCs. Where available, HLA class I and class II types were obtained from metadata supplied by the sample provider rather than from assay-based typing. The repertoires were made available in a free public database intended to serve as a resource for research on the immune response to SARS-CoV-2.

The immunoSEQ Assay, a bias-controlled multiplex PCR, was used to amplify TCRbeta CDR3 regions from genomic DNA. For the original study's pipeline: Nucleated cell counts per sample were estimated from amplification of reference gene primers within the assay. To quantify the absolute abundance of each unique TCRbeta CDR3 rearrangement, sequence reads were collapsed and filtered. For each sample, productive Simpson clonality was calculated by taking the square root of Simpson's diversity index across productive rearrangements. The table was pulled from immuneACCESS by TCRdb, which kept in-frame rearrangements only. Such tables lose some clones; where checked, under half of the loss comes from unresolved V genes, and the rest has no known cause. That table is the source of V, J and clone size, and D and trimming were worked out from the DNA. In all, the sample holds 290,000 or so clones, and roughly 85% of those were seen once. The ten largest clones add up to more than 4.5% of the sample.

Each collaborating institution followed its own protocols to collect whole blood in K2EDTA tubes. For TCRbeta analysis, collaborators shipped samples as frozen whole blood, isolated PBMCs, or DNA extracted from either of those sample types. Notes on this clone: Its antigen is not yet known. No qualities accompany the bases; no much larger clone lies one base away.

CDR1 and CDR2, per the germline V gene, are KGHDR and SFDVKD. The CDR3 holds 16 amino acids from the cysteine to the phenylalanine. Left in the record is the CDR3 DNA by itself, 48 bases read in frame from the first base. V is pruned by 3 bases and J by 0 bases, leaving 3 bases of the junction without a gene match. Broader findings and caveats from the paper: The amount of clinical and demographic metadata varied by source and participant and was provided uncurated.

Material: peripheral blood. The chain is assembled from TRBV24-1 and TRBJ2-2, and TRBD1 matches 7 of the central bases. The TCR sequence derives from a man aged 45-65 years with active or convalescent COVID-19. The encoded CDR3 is CATSDPGGPNTGELFF. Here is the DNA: TGTGCCACCAGTGATCCAGGGGGACCGAACACCGGGGAGCTGTTTTTT.